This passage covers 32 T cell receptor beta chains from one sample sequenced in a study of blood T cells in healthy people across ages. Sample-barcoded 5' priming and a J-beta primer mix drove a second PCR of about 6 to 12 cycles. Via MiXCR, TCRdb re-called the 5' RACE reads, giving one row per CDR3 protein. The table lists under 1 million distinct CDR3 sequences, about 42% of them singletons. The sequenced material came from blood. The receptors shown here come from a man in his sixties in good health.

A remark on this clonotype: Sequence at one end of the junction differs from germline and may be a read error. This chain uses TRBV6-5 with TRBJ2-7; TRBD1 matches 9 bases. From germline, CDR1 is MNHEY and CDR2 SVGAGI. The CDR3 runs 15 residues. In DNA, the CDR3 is TGTGCCGGCAGGGGTACCGGGACAGGGAACTACGAGCAGTACTTC. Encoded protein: CAGRGTGTGNYEQYF.

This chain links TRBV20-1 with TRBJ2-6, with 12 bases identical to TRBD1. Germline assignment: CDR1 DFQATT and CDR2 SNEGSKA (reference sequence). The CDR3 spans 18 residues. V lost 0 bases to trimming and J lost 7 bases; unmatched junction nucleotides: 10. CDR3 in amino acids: CSARDTGQGAIGANVLTF. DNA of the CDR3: TGCAGTGCTAGAGACACGGGACAGGGGGCGATCGGTGCCAACGTCCTGACTTTC.

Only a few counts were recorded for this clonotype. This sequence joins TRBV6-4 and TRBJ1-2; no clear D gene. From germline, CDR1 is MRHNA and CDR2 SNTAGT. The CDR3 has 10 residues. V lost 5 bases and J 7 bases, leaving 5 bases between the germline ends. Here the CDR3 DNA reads TGTGCCAGCAGTCTTTGTGGCTACACCTTC. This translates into CASSLCGYTF.

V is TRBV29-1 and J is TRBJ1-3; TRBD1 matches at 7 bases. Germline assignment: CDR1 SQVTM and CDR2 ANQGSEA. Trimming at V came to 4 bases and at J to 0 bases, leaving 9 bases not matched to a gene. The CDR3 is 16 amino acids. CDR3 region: CSVGGARGDSGNTIYF. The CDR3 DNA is TGCAGCGTTGGCGGGGCCAGGGGGGACTCTGGAAACACCATATATTTT.

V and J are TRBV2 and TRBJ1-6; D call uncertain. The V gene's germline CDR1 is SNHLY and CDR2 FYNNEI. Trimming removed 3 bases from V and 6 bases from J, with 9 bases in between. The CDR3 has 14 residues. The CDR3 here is CASSDQGPNSPLHF. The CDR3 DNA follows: TGTGCCAGCAGTGATCAAGGGCCTAATTCACCCCTCCACTTT.

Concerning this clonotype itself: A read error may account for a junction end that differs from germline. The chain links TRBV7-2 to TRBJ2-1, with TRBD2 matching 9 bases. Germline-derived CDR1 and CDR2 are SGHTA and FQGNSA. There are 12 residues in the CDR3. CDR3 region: CASSLEGLAQFF. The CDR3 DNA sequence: TGCGCCAGCAGCTTAGAGGGACTAGCACAGTTCTTC.

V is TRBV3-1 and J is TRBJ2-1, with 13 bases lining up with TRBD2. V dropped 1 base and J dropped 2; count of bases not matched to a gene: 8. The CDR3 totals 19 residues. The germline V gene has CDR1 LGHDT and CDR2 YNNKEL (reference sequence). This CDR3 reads CASSQVWTSGGRAYNEQFF. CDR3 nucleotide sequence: TGTGCCAGCAGCCAAGTTTGGACTAGCGGGGGCCGCGCCTACAATGAGCAGTTCTTC.

CDR3 in amino acids: CATSDGGTSSYNEQFF. CDR3 DNA sequence: TGTGCCACCAGTGATGGCGGCACGAGCTCCTACAATGAGCAGTTCTTC. The chain is built from TRBV24-1 and TRBJ2-1; D is unresolved. In germline, CDR1 is KGHDR, CDR2 SFDVKD. The CDR3 has 16 amino acids. V shed 3 bases and J shed 0 bases, with 11 bases lying between them.

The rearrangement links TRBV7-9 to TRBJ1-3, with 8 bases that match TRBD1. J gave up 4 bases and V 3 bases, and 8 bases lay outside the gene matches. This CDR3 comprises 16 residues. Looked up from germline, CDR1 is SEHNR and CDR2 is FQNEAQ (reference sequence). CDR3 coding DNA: TGTGCCAGCAGCTTCTTGGCCCCAGGGGGCGGAAACACCATATATTTT. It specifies CASSFLAPGGGNTIYF. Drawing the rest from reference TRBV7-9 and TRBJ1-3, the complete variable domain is DTGVSQNPRHKITKRGQNVTFRCDPISEHNRLYWYRQTLGQGPEFLTYFQNEAQLEKSRLLSDRFSAERPKGSFSTLEIQRTEQGDSAMYLCASSFLAPGGGNTIYFGEGSWLTVV.

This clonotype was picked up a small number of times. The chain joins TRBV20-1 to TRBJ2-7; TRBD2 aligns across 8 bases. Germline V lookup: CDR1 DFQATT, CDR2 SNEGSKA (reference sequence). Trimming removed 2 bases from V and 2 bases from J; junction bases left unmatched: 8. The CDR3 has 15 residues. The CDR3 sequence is CSARSPSGPPYEQYF. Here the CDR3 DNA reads TGCAGTGCTAGAAGCCCTAGCGGGCCCCCCTACGAGCAGTACTTC.

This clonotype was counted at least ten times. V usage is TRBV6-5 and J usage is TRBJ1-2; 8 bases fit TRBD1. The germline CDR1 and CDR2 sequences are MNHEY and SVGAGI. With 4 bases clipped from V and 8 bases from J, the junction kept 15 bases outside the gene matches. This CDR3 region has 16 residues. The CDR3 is CASSWDRTQLLGGYTF. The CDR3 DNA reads TGTGCCAGCAGTTGGGACAGGACCCAATTACTGGGGGGCTACACCTTC.

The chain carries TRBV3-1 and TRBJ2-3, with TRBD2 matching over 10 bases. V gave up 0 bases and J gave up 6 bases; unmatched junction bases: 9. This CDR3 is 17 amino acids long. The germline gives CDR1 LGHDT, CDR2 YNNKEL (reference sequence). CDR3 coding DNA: TGTGCCAGCAGCCAAGATCCCAGCGGGGGGGCCGCCGATACGCAGTATTTT. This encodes CASSQDPSGGAADTQYF.

CDR3 sequence (DNA): TGTGCCAGCAGCCAAGATAGGGGGCGCGATCAAGAGACCCAGTACTTC. Residues: CASSQDRGRDQETQYF. This chain joins TRBV14 and TRBJ2-5, with TRBD1 identical over 7 bases. With 0 bases clipped from V and 2 bases from J, the junction kept 6 bases outside the gene matches. The length of the CDR3 is 16 residues. The germline V gene encodes CDR1 SGHDN and CDR2 FVKESK.

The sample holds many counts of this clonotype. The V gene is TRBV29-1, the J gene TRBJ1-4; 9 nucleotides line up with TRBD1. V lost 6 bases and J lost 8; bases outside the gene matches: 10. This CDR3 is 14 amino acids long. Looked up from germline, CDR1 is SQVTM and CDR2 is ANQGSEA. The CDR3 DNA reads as TGCAGCGTCGTTGTGGGGACAGGGAGCGAAAAACTGTTTTTT. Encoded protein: CSVVVGTGSEKLFF.

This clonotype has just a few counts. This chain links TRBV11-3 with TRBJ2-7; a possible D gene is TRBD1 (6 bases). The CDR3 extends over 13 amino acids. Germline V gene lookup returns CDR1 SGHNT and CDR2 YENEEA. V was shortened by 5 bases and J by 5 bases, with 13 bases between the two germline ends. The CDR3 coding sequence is TGTGCCAGCAGCGTAGTCGCAGGGGACGAGCAGTACTTC. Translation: CASSVVAGDEQYF.

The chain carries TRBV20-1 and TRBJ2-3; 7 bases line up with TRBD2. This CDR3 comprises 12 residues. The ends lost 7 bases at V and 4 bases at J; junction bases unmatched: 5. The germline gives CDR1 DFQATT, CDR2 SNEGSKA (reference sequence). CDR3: CSGLTSSDTQYF. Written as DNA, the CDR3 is TGCAGTGGCCTGACTAGCTCAGATACGCAGTATTTT.

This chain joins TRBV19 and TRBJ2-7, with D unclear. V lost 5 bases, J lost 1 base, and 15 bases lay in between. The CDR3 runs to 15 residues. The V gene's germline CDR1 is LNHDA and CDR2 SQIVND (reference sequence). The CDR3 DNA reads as TGTGCCAGTAGTCCCGATCATGCCAGATCCTACGAGCAGTACTTC. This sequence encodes CASSPDHARSYEQYF.

The CDR3 is CASSRGTTRPNEQFF. Here the CDR3 DNA reads TGTGCCAGCAGCCGAGGGACTACCCGGCCCAATGAGCAGTTCTTC. The rearrangement links TRBV6-5 to TRBJ2-1; TRBD2 agrees at 7 bases. This CDR3 region has 15 residues. The V and J ends lost 6 bases and 6 bases, in that order; junction bases with no gene match: 11. From germline, CDR1 is MNHEY and CDR2 SVGAGI.

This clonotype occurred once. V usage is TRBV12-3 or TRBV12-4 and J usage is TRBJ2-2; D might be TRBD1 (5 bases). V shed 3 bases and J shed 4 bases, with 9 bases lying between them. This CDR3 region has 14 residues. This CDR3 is CASSFQGTTGELFF. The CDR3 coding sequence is TGTGCCAGCAGTTTCCAGGGTACCACCGGGGAGCTGTTTTTT.

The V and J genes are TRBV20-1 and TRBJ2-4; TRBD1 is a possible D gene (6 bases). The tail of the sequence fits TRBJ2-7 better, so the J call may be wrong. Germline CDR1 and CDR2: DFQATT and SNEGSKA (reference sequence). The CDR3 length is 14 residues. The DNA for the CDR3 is TGCAGTGCTAGAGACCAGGACAGTCTCTACGAGCAGTACTTC. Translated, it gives CSARDQDSLYEQYF.

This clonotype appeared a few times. In DNA form, the CDR3 reads TGCAGTGCTAGGCCTGCCCTAGCGGGGGGGCCAAAGGATACGCAGTATTTT. The encoded protein is CSARPALAGGPKDTQYF. The rearrangement uses TRBV20-1 and TRBJ2-3; 12 nucleotides line up with TRBD2. The junction had 13 bases not matched to a gene; V was cut back by 3 bases and J by 6 bases. CDR3 size: 17 residues. Germline-derived CDR1 and CDR2 are DFQATT and SNEGSKA (reference sequence).

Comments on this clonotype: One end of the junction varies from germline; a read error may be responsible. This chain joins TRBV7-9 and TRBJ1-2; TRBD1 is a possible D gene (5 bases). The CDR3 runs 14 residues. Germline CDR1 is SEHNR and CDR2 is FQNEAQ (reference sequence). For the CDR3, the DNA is TGTTCCAGCAGCCCGAGCACAGGATTCTATGGCTACACCTTC. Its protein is CSSSPSTGFYGYTF.

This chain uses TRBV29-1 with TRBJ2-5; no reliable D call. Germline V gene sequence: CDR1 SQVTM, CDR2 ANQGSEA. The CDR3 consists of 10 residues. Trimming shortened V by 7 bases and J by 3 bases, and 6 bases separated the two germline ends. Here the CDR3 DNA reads TGCAGCGGGGGAAAAGAGACCCAGTACTTC. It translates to CSGGKETQYF. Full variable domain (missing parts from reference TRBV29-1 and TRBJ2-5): SAVISQKPSRDICQRGTSLTIQCQVDSQVTMMFWYRQQPGQSLTLIATANQGSEATYESGFVIDKFPISRPNLTFSTLTVSNMSPEDSSIYLCSGGKETQYFGPGTRLLVL.

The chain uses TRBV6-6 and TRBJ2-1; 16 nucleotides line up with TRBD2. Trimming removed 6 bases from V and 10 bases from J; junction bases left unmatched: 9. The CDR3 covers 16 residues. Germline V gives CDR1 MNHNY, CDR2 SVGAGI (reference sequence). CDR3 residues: CASSSGTSGGVAEQFF. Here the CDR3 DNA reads TGTGCCAGCAGCTCCGGGACTAGCGGGGGGGTGGCAGAGCAGTTCTTC.

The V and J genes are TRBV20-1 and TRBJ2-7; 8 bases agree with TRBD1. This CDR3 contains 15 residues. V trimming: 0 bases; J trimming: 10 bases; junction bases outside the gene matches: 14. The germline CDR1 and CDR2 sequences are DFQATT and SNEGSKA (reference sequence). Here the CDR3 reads CSAREPSGATGAQYF. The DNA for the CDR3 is TGCAGTGCTAGAGAACCCTCCGGGGCGACAGGGGCCCAGTACTTC.

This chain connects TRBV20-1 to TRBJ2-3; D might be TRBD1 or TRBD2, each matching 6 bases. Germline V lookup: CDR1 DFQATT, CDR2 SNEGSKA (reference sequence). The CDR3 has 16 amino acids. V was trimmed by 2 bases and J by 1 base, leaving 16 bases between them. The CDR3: CSARRVEGGRTDTQYF. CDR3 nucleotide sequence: TGCAGTGCTAGACGAGTAGAAGGGGGGCGCACAGATACGCAGTATTTT.

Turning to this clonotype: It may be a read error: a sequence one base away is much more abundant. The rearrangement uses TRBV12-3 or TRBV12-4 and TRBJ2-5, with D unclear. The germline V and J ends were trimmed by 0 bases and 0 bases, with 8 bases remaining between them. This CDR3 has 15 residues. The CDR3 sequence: CASSLALQYQETQYF. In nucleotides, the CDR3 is TGTGCCAGCAGTTTAGCGTTGCAGTACCAAGAGACCCAGTACTTC.

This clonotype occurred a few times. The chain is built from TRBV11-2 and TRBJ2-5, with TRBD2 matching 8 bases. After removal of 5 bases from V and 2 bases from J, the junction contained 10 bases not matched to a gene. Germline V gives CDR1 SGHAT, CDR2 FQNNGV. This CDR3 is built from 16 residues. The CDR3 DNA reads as TGTGCCAGCAGCCCCGCGGGGGGTACGGGACAAGAGACCCAGTACTTC. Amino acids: CASSPAGGTGQETQYF.

CDR3 loop: CATLAGGQETQYF. The CDR3 DNA reads TGTGCCACTCTAGCGGGGGGCCAAGAGACCCAGTACTTC. The V and J genes are TRBV7-9 and TRBJ2-5; 11 bases are a match to TRBD2. This CDR3 comprises 13 residues. Germline V gene data show CDR1 as SEHNR and CDR2 as FQNEAQ (reference sequence). V trimming: 10 bases; J trimming: 1 base; junction bases outside the gene matches: 2.

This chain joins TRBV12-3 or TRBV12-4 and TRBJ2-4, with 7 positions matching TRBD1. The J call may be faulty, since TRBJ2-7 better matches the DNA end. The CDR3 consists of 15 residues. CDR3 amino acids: CASSHPGTAEYEQYF. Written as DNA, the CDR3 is TGTGCCAGCAGCCACCCCGGGACAGCCGAATACGAGCAGTACTTC.

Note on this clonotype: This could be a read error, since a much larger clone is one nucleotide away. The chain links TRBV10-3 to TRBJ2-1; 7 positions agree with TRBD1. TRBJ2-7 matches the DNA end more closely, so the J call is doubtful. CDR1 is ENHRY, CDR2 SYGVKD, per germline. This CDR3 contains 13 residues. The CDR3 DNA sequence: TGTGCCATCCAGGGACAGAACTACAATGAGCAGTACTTC. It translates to CAIQGQNYNEQYF.

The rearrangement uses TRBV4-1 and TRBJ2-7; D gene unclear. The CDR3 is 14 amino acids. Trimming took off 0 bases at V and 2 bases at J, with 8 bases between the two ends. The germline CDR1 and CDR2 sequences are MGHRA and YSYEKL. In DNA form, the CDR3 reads TGCGCCAGCAGCCAAGATCCTGCAGCCTACGAGCAGTACTTC. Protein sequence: CASSQDPAAYEQYF.